A selection of T cell receptor beta chains follows, all from one sample in a study of cytomegalovirus exposure and HLA in healthy donors. Here immunoSEQ multiplex PCR was the method, and the copy in TCRdb shows in-frame clones only, minus some. Reported are 80,000 to 95,000 clones; the ten largest clones contain 15% to 19%. Sample: PBMCs. These receptors were collected from a middle-aged man in good health and CMV-seropositive. CDR3s include the opening cysteine and the closing phenylalanine or tryptophan. A D gene is named only where the DNA matches it firmly.

d_call: .; v_call: TRBV30; j_call: TRBJ1-5; cdr3_nt: TGTGCCTGGAGTGTCGGCGGCGATCAGCCCCAGCATTTT; cdr3_aa: CAWSVGGDQPQHF
d_call: .; v_call: TRBV6-5; j_call: TRBJ1-2; cdr3_nt: TGTGCCAGCAGTTACTCGTACAGATCACACTATGGCTACACCTTC; cdr3_aa: CASSYSYRSHYGYTF
d_call: .; v_call: TRBV11-2; j_call: TRBJ2-5; cdr3_nt: TGTGCCAGCAGCTTTTCCAACCAAGAGACCCAGTACTTC; cdr3_aa: CASSFSNQETQYF
d_call: TRBD2; v_call: TRBV29-1; j_call: TRBJ2-5; cdr3_nt: TGCAGCGTTGAAGAGAACGCTATTGGACTAGCGGACCAAGAGACCCAGTACTTC; cdr3_aa: CSVEENAIGLADQETQYF
d_call: .; v_call: TRBV7-8; j_call: TRBJ1-1; cdr3_nt: TGTGCCAGCAGCTTAGAGCGGTGGGACACTGAAGCTTTCTTT; cdr3_aa: CASSLERWDTEAFF
d_call: .; v_call: TRBV10-3; j_call: TRBJ1-1; cdr3_nt: TGTGCCATCAGCCAGACTTGGGGGGTGAACACTGAAGCTTTCTTT; cdr3_aa: CAISQTWGVNTEAFF
d_call: TRBD2; v_call: TRBV18; j_call: TRBJ2-2; cdr3_nt: TGTGCCAGCTCAATGGATCGACGCGGGAGTGCGAACACCGGGGAGCTGTTTTTT; cdr3_aa: CASSMDRRGSANTGELFF
d_call: TRBD2; v_call: TRBV9; j_call: TRBJ2-1; cdr3_nt: TGTGCCAGCAGCTTTGGTGGGCGGGAGTGGAATGAGCAGTTCTTC; cdr3_aa: CASSFGGREWNEQFF
d_call: .; v_call: TRBV30; j_call: TRBJ2-1; cdr3_nt: TGTGCCTGGAGTAGAGGTTACAATGAGCAGTTCTTC; cdr3_aa: CAWSRGYNEQFF
d_call: .; v_call: TRBV6-5; j_call: TRBJ1-5; cdr3_nt: TGTGCCAGCAGTGGTACAGGAGATAGCAATCAGCCCCAGCATTTT; cdr3_aa: CASSGTGDSNQPQHF
d_call: .; v_call: TRBV5-4; j_call: TRBJ1-1; cdr3_nt: TGTGCCAGCAGCAGCCCTCGTAGCACTGAAGCTTTCTTT; cdr3_aa: CASSSPRSTEAFF
d_call: .; v_call: TRBV4-2; j_call: TRBJ1-3; cdr3_nt: TGTGCCAGCAGCCAAGATGAGGGGACTACTGGAAACACCATATATTTT; cdr3_aa: CASSQDEGTTGNTIYF
d_call: .; v_call: TRBV4-1; j_call: TRBJ1-3; cdr3_nt: TGCGCCAGCAGCGGGGGGGCTCTATACGGAAACACCATATATTTT; cdr3_aa: CASSGGALYGNTIYF
d_call: .; v_call: TRBV6-5; j_call: TRBJ2-1; cdr3_nt: TGTGCCAGCAGCCGCACTACACCGATCCACAATGAGCAGTTCTTC; cdr3_aa: CASSRTTPIHNEQFF
d_call: .; v_call: TRBV6-1; j_call: TRBJ1-5; cdr3_nt: TGTGCCAGCACCCAAGGGAGAGGGCAGCCCCAGCATTTT; cdr3_aa: CASTQGRGQPQHF
d_call: TRBD1; v_call: TRBV11-3; j_call: TRBJ2-7; cdr3_nt: TGTGCCAGCAGCCCTCGGACAGGGGAGGGCGAGCAGTACTTC; cdr3_aa: CASSPRTGEGEQYF
d_call: .; v_call: TRBV6-6; j_call: TRBJ2-2; cdr3_nt: TGTGCCAGCAGTTATAGCGGACCGACGAACACCGGGGAGCTGTTTTTT; cdr3_aa: CASSYSGPTNTGELFF
d_call: .; v_call: TRBV7-9; j_call: TRBJ1-3; cdr3_nt: TGTGCCAGCAGCCTAGACAGAACTGGAAACACCATATATTTT; cdr3_aa: CASSLDRTGNTIYF
d_call: .; v_call: TRBV7-2; j_call: TRBJ1-3; cdr3_nt: TGTGCCAGCAGCTCCGGGGTCAACACCATATATTTT; cdr3_aa: CASSSGVNTIYF
d_call: TRBD2; v_call: TRBV9; j_call: TRBJ2-3; cdr3_nt: TGTGCCAGCAGCTCCAGCGGGAACACAGATACGCAGTATTTT; cdr3_aa: CASSSSGNTDTQYF
d_call: .; v_call: TRBV4-1; j_call: TRBJ1-6; cdr3_nt: TGCGCCAGCAGCCCCCGGCGGTCCTATAATTCACCCCTCCACTTT; cdr3_aa: CASSPRRSYNSPLHF
d_call: .; v_call: TRBV5-1; j_call: TRBJ2-5; cdr3_nt: TGCGCCAGCAGATCAGGCAGGCTCCAAGAGACCCAGTACTTC; cdr3_aa: CASRSGRLQETQYF
d_call: TRBD2; v_call: TRBV27; j_call: TRBJ2-2; cdr3_nt: TGTGCCAGCAGTTTTGTAGCGGGAGTGCACGGCGGGGAGCTGTTTTTT; cdr3_aa: CASSFVAGVHGGELFF
d_call: .; v_call: TRBV2; j_call: TRBJ2-2; cdr3_nt: TGTGCCAGCAGCCGGGACATAGGAGTGGGTTGGGAGCTGTTTTTT; cdr3_aa: CASSRDIGVGWELFF